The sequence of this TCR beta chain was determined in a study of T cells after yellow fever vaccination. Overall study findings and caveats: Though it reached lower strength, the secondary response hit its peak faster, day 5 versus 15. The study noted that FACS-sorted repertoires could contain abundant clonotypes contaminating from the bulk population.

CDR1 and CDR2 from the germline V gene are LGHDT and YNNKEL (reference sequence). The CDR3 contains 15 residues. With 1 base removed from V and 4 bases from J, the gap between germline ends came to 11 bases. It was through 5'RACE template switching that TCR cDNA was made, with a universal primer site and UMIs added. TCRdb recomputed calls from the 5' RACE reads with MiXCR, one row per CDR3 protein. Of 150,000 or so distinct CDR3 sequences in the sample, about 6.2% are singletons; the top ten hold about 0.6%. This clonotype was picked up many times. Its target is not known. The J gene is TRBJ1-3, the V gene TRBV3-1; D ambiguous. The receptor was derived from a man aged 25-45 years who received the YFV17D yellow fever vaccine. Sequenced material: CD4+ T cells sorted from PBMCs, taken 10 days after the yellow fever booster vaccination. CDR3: CASSQVARTGNTIYF. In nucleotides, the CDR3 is TGTGCCAGCAGCCAAGTCGCCAGGACGGGAAACACCATATATTTT.